The rows below give T cell receptor beta chains drawn from one sample of a study of shared T cell receptors in the human thymus. Repertoires were generated with immunoSEQ multiplex PCR, while TCRdb's copy carries only in-frame clones and drops some. This table holds hundreds of thousands of clones, roughly 90% found once. The sample was also reused in another study, on human thymus T cells.

Sequences were obtained from thymocytes. These receptors originate from a boy in the first two years of life with a congenital heart defect. The conserved cysteine and the conserved F or W are not part of the CDR3 here.

J gene,V gene,CDR3 protein
TRBJ2-7,TRBV4-1,ASSQVGLRLADGGEQY
TRBJ2-4,TRBV5-5,ASSPLGEAKNIQY
TRBJ1-3,TRBV6-1,ASSEAPQDTFSGNTIY
TRBJ2-1,TRBV27,ASSLSYLAGLINEQF
TRBJ2-3,TRBV4-2,ASSQTNASTDTQY
TRBJ2-7,TRBV7-2,ASSSGTGGCNEQY
.,TRBV9,ASSVAPGTSRSYEQY
TRBJ2-7,TRBV19,ASSMARGRGYEQY
TRBJ2-7,TRBV9,ASSPEEEEAPAEQY
TRBJ1-2,TRBV28,ASSPGQGAGGYT
TRBJ2-2,TRBV18,ASSPPSGELF
TRBJ2-1,TRBV15,ATSRIKPPGQGLYEQF
TRBJ2-7,TRBV11-3,ASSLGTGTYEQY
TRBJ1-1,TRBV6-1,ASSARGTEAF
TRBJ1-1,TRBV19,ASSIRESGTEAF
TRBJ2-7,TRBV5-4,ASSPAGSYEQY
TRBJ2-4,TRBV25-1,ASSAMIGGRGAKNIQY